One and the same sample provided the 21 T cell receptor beta chains below, sequenced in a study of T cells expressing NK-cell markers. TCRdb reworked the 5' RACE reads into one entry per CDR3 protein, no DNA. The sample includes approximately 420,000 distinct CDR3 sequences. The sequenced material came from blood T cells: a sorted CD56 or NKG2C T cell subset, CD4+ or CD8+ T cells, or bulk PBMC T cells (not recorded which). The receptors were gathered from a woman aged 45 to 65 in good health.

The rearrangement joins TRBV11-2 to TRBJ2-3. Germline V CDR1 and CDR2: SGHAT, FQNNGV. The CDR3 is 15 amino acids. CDR3 residues: CASSLGLRATDTQYF. The variable domain in full, completed from reference TRBV11-2 and TRBJ2-3, reads EAGVAQSPRYKIIEKRQSVAFWCNPISGHATLYWYQQILGQGPKLLIQFQNNGVVDDSQLPKDRFSAERLKGVDSTLKIQPAKLEDSAVYLCASSLGLRATDTQYFGPGTRLTVL.

The chain carries TRBV25-1 and TRBJ2-1; TCRdb indicates TRBD1, and absent DNA this call remains unverified. The germline gives CDR1 MGHDK, CDR2 SYGVNS. The CDR3 covers 15 residues. The CDR3: CASSESSAYYNEQFF.

The chain employs TRBV27 and TRBJ2-2. CDR3 length: 13 residues. Germline assignment: CDR1 MNHEY and CDR2 SMNVEV (reference sequence). CDR3 sequence: CASSSLHTGELFF.

The V and J genes are TRBV30 and TRBJ2-1. The CDR3 length is 15 residues. Germline lookup yields CDR1 GTSNPN and CDR2 SVGIG (reference sequence). CDR3 region: CAWRLLGKSSNEQFF.

V gene TRBV7-9 combines with J gene TRBJ2-1; the TCRdb call, TRBD2, lacks DNA for checking. The CDR3 spans 17 residues. Germline V gene sequence: CDR1 SEHNR, CDR2 FQNEAQ (reference sequence). CDR3 region: CASSLLAGTISYNEQFF.

The V call is TRBV29-1, the J call TRBJ2-7; TCRdb indicates TRBD1, and absent DNA this call remains unverified. The CDR3 contains 15 residues. Germline V gives CDR1 SQVTM, CDR2 ANQGSEA. The CDR3: CSVEGFGTGPYEQYF.

This chain joins TRBV6-5 and TRBJ2-2; TCRdb designates TRBD2, a call that cannot be tested without DNA. CDR3 length: 17 amino acids. Per germline, CDR1 MNHEY and CDR2 SVGAGI. The CDR3 reads CASSYGGGPSDTGELFF.

The chain links TRBV28 to TRBJ2-2; lacking DNA, the TRBD1 call made by TCRdb goes unchecked. Looked up from germline, CDR1 is MDHEN and CDR2 is SYDVKM. The CDR3 spans 16 residues. The CDR3 loop reads CASSRPGQPNTGELFF. Using reference TRBV28 and TRBJ2-2 for the parts outside the CDR3, the full variable domain is DVKVTQSSRYLVKRTGEKVFLECVQDMDHENMFWYRQDPGLGLRLIYFSYDVKMKEKGDIPEGYSVSREKKERFSLILESASTNQTSMYLCASSRPGQPNTGELFFGEGSRLTVL.

CDR3: CASSLGDGRGQFF. V gene TRBV7-9 combines with J gene TRBJ2-1; TCRdb returns TRBD1, unconfirmable since there is no DNA. CDR1 is SEHNR and CDR2 is FQNEAQ in the germline V gene (reference sequence). This CDR3 has 13 amino acids.

The V gene is TRBV24-1, the J gene TRBJ1-1; TCRdb names TRBD1, which stays unverified in the absence of DNA. Germline values: CDR1 KGHDR, CDR2 SFDVKD. The CDR3 extends over 14 amino acids. The CDR3 protein is CAGQPGPTNTEAFF.

The rearrangement links TRBV14 to TRBJ2-1. The CDR3 totals 14 residues. Germline loops: CDR1 SGHDN, CDR2 FVKESK. CDR3 residues: CASSQDWERNEQFF.

The chain recombines TRBV29-1 with TRBJ2-1; there is no DNA to check the TCRdb D call of TRBD1. This CDR3 spans 12 amino acids. From germline, CDR1 is SQVTM and CDR2 ANQGSEA. This CDR3 is CSVERDRGEQFF.

The chain employs TRBV12-3 or TRBV12-4 and TRBJ2-3. This CDR3 is built from 15 residues. The CDR3: CASRVHTSSTDTQYF.

The chain uses TRBV5-6 and TRBJ1-2; TCRdb picks TRBD1, but there is no DNA to check that call. CDR1 SGHDT and CDR2 YYEEEE come from the germline V gene. This CDR3 is built from 14 residues. This CDR3 reads CASSAAGGDYGYTF.

The chain carries TRBV12-3 or TRBV12-4 and TRBJ2-1; TCRdb's D gene call, TRBD2, goes unchecked for lack of DNA. The CDR3 runs 15 residues. CDR3: CASSLGLAGVKEQFF.

This rearrangement joins TRBV12-3 or TRBV12-4 to TRBJ2-7; the TCRdb D gene call, TRBD1, has no DNA to confirm it. CDR3 length: 15 residues. The CDR3 loop reads CASRKRGDRGDEQYF.

V and J are TRBV6-5 and TRBJ1-1. CDR1 and CDR2 (germline): MNHEY, SVGAGI. CDR3 length equals 14 residues. CDR3 residues: CASRYGGMNTEAFF.

Here the CDR3 reads CATSEPTGEEETQYF. The chain carries TRBV24-1 and TRBJ2-5; TCRdb proposes TRBD1, but this gene call is untestable without DNA. The V gene's germline CDR1 is KGHDR and CDR2 SFDVKD. CDR3 length: 15 residues.

V gene TRBV10-3 combines with J gene TRBJ2-1; TCRdb proposes TRBD1, but this gene call is untestable without DNA. Germline V lookup: CDR1 ENHRY, CDR2 SYGVKD. The CDR3 spans 16 residues. The CDR3 is CAISERDAGVYNEQFF.

The chain has TRBV20-1 and TRBJ1-2; without DNA, the TCRdb call of TRBD1 cannot be checked. CDR3 size: 13 residues. The germline gives CDR1 DFQATT, CDR2 SNEGSKA (reference sequence). CDR3 in amino acids: CSARDRGWNGYTF.

The chain joins TRBV7-9 to TRBJ2-2; the D call of TRBD1 rests on TCRdb alone, since no DNA is present to check it. This CDR3 is 14 amino acids long. Looked up from germline, CDR1 is SEHNR and CDR2 is FQNEAQ (reference sequence). Here the CDR3 reads CAKSTETNTGELFF.